This is a list of T cell receptor beta chains from one sample in a study of CD4 T cells in relation to SARS-CoV-2 and coronaviruses. Their specific antigens are unknown. Profiling relied on immunoSEQ multiplex PCR, and the TCRdb table lists in-frame clones only, not all of them. In the table there are roughly 24,000 clones, roughly 80% of which are singletons. The sample consisted of CD4+ T cells from PBMCs, cultured in vitro. The receptor set was obtained from a human donor in good health. Each CDR3 is given with its conserved first and last residue.

j_call v_call cdr3_length cdr3_aa
TRBJ1-1 TRBV5-1 12 CASNAGQDEAFF
TRBJ2-7 TRBV28 16 CASSLSGSSGNYEQYF
TRBJ1-6 TRBV2 16 CASTETGSSYNSPLHF
TRBJ2-7 TRBV7-8 18 CASSSLGGGAGGPYEQYF
TRBJ2-5 TRBV30 12 CAWGSSGETQYF
TRBJ1-1 TRBV7-9 10 CASSRIEAFF
TRBJ2-5 TRBV18 17 CASSPRTSAGGLETQYF
TRBJ2-1 TRBV23-1 13 CASSHIEAGEQFF
TRBJ1-1 TRBV7-2 15 CASSPQPPGRTEAFF
TRBJ2-5 TRBV2 22 CASSLVTMGGTGLNRRQETQYF
TRBJ2-2 TRBV9 18 CASSLPGSLMGRPGELFF
TRBJ2-1 TRBV5-4 13 CASSGGAENEQFF
TRBJ2-7 TRBV5-1 13 CASSPGRTYEQYF
TRBJ2-5 TRBV12-5 14 CASRTSGTQETQYF
TRBJ2-3 TRBV6-2/TRBV6-3 15 CASSYSPETTDTQYF
TRBJ1-1 TRBV5-6 16 CASSLELSGLNTEAFF
TRBJ1-2 TRBV29-1 16 CSVGWGRGRTNYGYTF
TRBJ1-1 TRBV27 14 CASSLGAQGTEAFF
TRBJ2-1 TRBV5-1 15 CASLAGQNSYNEQFF
TRBJ2-1 TRBV6-4 16 CASSETWRETGNEQFF
TRBJ1-3 TRBV6-1 17 CASSEGLWVDSGNTIYF
TRBJ2-3 TRBV9 15 CASSRGQAGESPQYF
TRBJ1-2 TRBV5-4 15 CASSSAKDSVGGYTF
TRBJ1-6 TRBV3-1/TRBV3-2 14 CASSRAAYNSPLHF